These 5 T cell receptor beta chains were sequenced from one sample in a study of beta chain features in type 1 diabetes. Expressed TCRB transcripts were sequenced because the isolated RNA had all been reverse transcribed beforehand. Generated by immunoSEQ multiplex PCR, the TCRdb table keeps only in-frame clones and is missing some. The profile shows some 230,000 clones, about 9.3% of them singletons. Sequenced: naive CD4+ T cells from blood. The receptors were gathered from a woman under 30 in good health.

The chain has TRBV7-2 and TRBJ2-1; 9 nucleotides match TRBD1. With V trimmed by 5 bases and J by 6 bases, 5 bases remained unmatched. CDR1 and CDR2 from the germline V gene are SGHTA and FQGNSA. This CDR3 spans 14 amino acids. The CDR3 reads CASSIRTGANEQFF. The CDR3 nucleotides are TGTGCCAGCAGCATCAGGACAGGGGCCAATGAGCAGTTCTTC.

V and J are TRBV5-6 and TRBJ1-2; D unresolved. Trimming left V 4 bases short and J 4 bases short, with 11 bases between. The CDR3 covers 13 residues. Germline loops: CDR1 SGHDT, CDR2 YYEEEE. The CDR3 nucleotides read TGTGCCAGCAGCGTGGACCTCGGCTATGGCTACACCTTC. Translated: CASSVDLGYGYTF.

This clone has only a few counts. The chain employs TRBV7-2 and TRBJ2-1, with 7 bases matching TRBD2. V trimming: 2 bases; J trimming: 7 bases; junction bases outside the gene matches: 8. The CDR3 covers 15 residues. Germline V lookup: CDR1 SGHTA, CDR2 FQGNSA. CDR3 bases: TGTGCCAGCAGCTTACGGTCTAGCGGATGGAATGAGCAGTTCTTC. This gives the protein CASSLRSSGWNEQFF.

This clone has more than one count but fewer than ten. The chain carries TRBV27 and TRBJ1-1; 7 bases align to TRBD1. The germline V gene encodes CDR1 MNHEY and CDR2 SMNVEV (reference sequence). The CDR3 spans 18 residues. Trimming took 2 bases from V and 1 from J; bases not matched to a gene: 13. The DNA for the CDR3 is TGTGCCAGCAGTTTAGTGTTGTCCAGGGGGGAATCGAACACTGAAGCTTTCTTT. It codes for CASSLVLSRGESNTEAFF.

The rearrangement uses TRBV25-1 and TRBJ2-7, with D perhaps matching TRBD2 (6 bases). The V and J ends lost 7 bases and 7 bases respectively, with 20 bases between them. Germline V gives CDR1 MGHDK, CDR2 SYGVNS. The CDR3 contains 14 residues. The CDR3 nucleotides are TGTGCCAGCACCAAGGGAAACACCCGGGGGGAGCAGTACTTC. As protein: CASTKGNTRGEQYF.